This is a list of T cell receptor beta chains from one sample in a study of CD8 T cells in ankylosing spondylitis. TCRdb fed the 5' RACE reads into MiXCR, producing one record per CDR3 protein. The repertoire has under 150,000 distinct CDR3 sequences, over 15% of them found once; the top ten carry roughly a third. Sequenced input: blood, either unsorted or a sorted T cell fraction (not recorded which). The receptors were gathered from a male donor with ankylosing spondylitis. Both conserved end residues are part of each CDR3. Fields, in order: D gene, V gene, J gene, clone size, CDR3 protein, CDR3 DNA. The D gene is left open where the match is weak. Rows may omit the clone size; those that give it use once, few, many or a size class.

>NA|TRBV7-2|TRBJ2-1|NA
CASSFGWEQFF
TGTGCCAGCAGCTTTGGGTGGGAGCAGTTCTTC
>NA|TRBV4-1|TRBJ2-1|few
CASSQVLLSKSYNEQFF
TGCGCCAGCAGCCAAGTTTTACTCTCCAAATCCTACAATGAGCAGTTCTTC
>TRBD2|TRBV28|TRBJ2-7|few
CASRKNSGTSGSWYEQYF
TGTGCCAGCAGGAAAAACTCCGGGACTAGCGGGAGTTGGTACGAGCAGTACTTC
>NA|TRBV6-5|TRBJ1-2|NA
CASSYSFYYGYTF
TGTGCCAGCAGTTACTCGTTTTACTATGGCTACACCTTC
>TRBD1|TRBV4-3|TRBJ1-4|NA
CASSSAGTGGEKLFF
TGCGCCAGCAGCAGCGCCGGGACAGGGGGTGAAAAACTGTTTTTT
>NA|TRBV4-1|TRBJ2-6|NA
CASSLLTSGANVLTF
TGCGCCAGCAGCCTACTGACCTCTGGGGCCAACGTCCTGACTTTC
>TRBD1|TRBV27|TRBJ2-7|NA
CASSNGQGAYEQYF
TGTGCCAGCAGTAACGGACAGGGGGCCTACGAGCAGTACTTC
>NA|TRBV6-4|TRBJ2-3|few
CASSVDDTDTQYF
TGTGCCAGCTCGGTGGACGACACAGATACGCAGTATTTT
>NA|TRBV28|TRBJ2-3|few
CASSFRRGPDTQYF
TGTGCCAGCAGTTTTCGGCGTGGGCCAGATACGCAGTATTTT
>NA|TRBV9|TRBJ2-1|NA
CASNAGAADNEQFF
TGTGCCAGCAATGCAGGGGCAGCGGACAATGAGCAGTTCTTC
>NA|TRBV27|TRBJ2-7|few
CASSLAADSYEQYF
TGTGCCAGCAGTTTAGCGGCTGATTCCTACGAGCAGTACTTC
>TRBD1|TRBV2|TRBJ2-7|NA
CASSRTGSYEQYF
TGTGCCAGCAGCCGGACAGGATCCTACGAGCAGTACTTC
>TRBD1|TRBV10-3|TRBJ1-5|few
CAIRDRGTNQPQHF
TGTGCCATCAGGGACAGGGGGACGAATCAGCCCCAGCATTTT
>NA|TRBV29-1|TRBJ2-5|few
CSVEGPAGAIIGTQYF
TGCAGCGTTGAAGGCCCCGCGGGGGCGATAATTGGGACCCAGTACTTC
>TRBD2|TRBV29-1|TRBJ2-1|few
CSVDPSGSSNYEQFF
TGCAGCGTTGACCCCAGCGGGAGTAGTAACTATGAGCAGTTCTTC
>TRBD2|TRBV7-9|TRBJ2-7|few
CASSPGTNSYEQYF
TGTGCCAGCAGCCCCGGGACTAACTCCTACGAGCAGTACTTC
>NA|TRBV20-1|TRBJ2-3|NA
CSARVTDTQYF
TGCAGTGCTAGAGTCACAGATACGCAGTATTTT
>TRBD2|TRBV27|TRBJ2-1|few
CASSLKSPGGGWYEQFF
TGTGCCAGCAGTTTAAAGTCCCCTGGCGGGGGGTGGTATGAGCAGTTCTTC
>NA|TRBV2|TRBJ2-2|NA
CASSQYGGSNTGELFF
TGTGCCAGCTCTCAATACGGGGGCTCGAACACCGGGGAGCTGTTTTTT
>NA|TRBV27|TRBJ1-3|NA
CASSTTASSSGNTIYF
TGTGCCAGCAGTACGACAGCGTCAAGCTCTGGAAACACCATATATTTT
>TRBD1|TRBV11-2|TRBJ1-5|many
CASSLGGGQNQPQHF
TGTGCCAGCAGCTTAGGGGGGGGACAGAATCAGCCCCAGCATTTT
>NA|TRBV7-3|TRBJ2-2|few
CASSLRGYGTGELFF
TGTGCCAGCAGCTTACGGGGGTATGGAACCGGGGAGCTGTTTTTT
>TRBD1|TRBV6-1|TRBJ2-3|NA
CASSDTGADTQYF
TGTGCCAGCAGCGATACAGGGGCAGATACGCAGTATTTT
>NA|TRBV7-2|TRBJ2-1|NA
CASSGGYGGVNIDEQFF
TGTGCCAGCAGCGGGGGTTATGGTGGGGTGAATATAGATGAGCAGTTCTTC
>TRBD1|TRBV6-6|TRBJ2-7|few
CASMGTGVHEQYF
TGTGCCAGCATGGGGACAGGGGTCCACGAGCAGTACTTC
>NA|TRBV12-3/TRBV12-4|TRBJ1-5|NA
CASSFEGTYSNQPQHF
TGTGCCAGCAGTTTTGAAGGTACTTATAGCAATCAGCCCCAGCATTTT
>TRBD2|TRBV9|TRBJ2-1|NA
CASSASGRAAYNEQFF
TGTGCCAGCAGCGCTAGCGGGAGGGCCGCCTACAATGAGCAGTTCTTC
>TRBD2|TRBV27|TRBJ2-1|NA
CASRLLAGDSYNEQFF
TGTGCCAGCAGATTACTAGCGGGAGATTCCTACAATGAGCAGTTCTTC
>NA|TRBV6-5|TRBJ2-5|NA
CASSSGQLQETQYF
TGTGCCAGCAGTTCCGGACAGCTCCAAGAGACCCAGTACTTC
>NA|TRBV6-5|TRBJ2-1|few
CASSYIPNRGGRFF
TGTGCCAGCAGTTACATCCCCAACAGGGGAGGGAGGTTCTTC
>TRBD1|TRBV6-4|TRBJ1-1|NA
CASSATGGPNTEAFF
TGTGCCAGCAGTGCCACAGGGGGCCCGAACACTGAAGCTTTCTTT
>TRBD2|TRBV28|TRBJ2-7|NA
CATVAGTSVSYEQYF
TGTGCCACCGTCGCCGGGACTAGCGTCTCCTACGAGCAGTACTTC
>NA|TRBV6-2/TRBV6-3|TRBJ1-5|few
CASTKGRLSSNQPQHF
TGTGCCAGCACCAAAGGACGGTTGAGTAGCAATCAGCCCCAGCATTTT
>NA|TRBV11-3|TRBJ2-1|few
CASSLGPLANEQFF
TGTGCCAGCAGCTTAGGGCCGCTAGCGAATGAGCAGTTCTTC
>NA|TRBV28|TRBJ1-1|few
CASSQNSRNTEAFF
TGTGCCAGCAGTCAGAACAGCAGGAACACTGAAGCTTTCTTT
>TRBD1|TRBV20-1|TRBJ1-2|NA
CSAGQGAYGYTF
TGCAGTGCTGGCCAGGGGGCATATGGCTACACCTTC
>NA|TRBV5-1|TRBJ2-5|few
CASSPVDRSTQETQYF
TGCGCCAGCAGCCCCGTTGACAGGAGTACCCAAGAGACCCAGTACTTC
>TRBD2|TRBV7-9|TRBJ2-1|few
CASSLGVAGQFF
TGTGCCAGCAGCTTGGGGGTAGCGGGGCAGTTCTTC
>NA|TRBV29-1|TRBJ2-7|few
CSVEDQGHNPYEQYF
TGCAGCGTTGAAGATCAGGGCCACAACCCCTACGAGCAGTACTTC
>NA|TRBV9|TRBJ2-5|NA
CASSGAGRYIETQYF
TGTGCCAGCAGCGGGGCCGGGCGGTACATCGAGACCCAGTACTTC
>TRBD2|TRBV7-8|TRBJ2-1|NA
CASSLQREGHEQFF
TGTGCCAGCAGCTTACAGCGGGAGGGCCATGAGCAGTTCTTC
>NA|TRBV4-1|TRBJ2-1|NA
CASSPEGSAWGSYNEQFF
TGCGCCAGCAGCCCAGAGGGATCCGCCTGGGGCTCCTACAATGAGCAGTTCTTC
>NA|TRBV20-1|TRBJ2-1|few
CSAPRPEQFF
TGCAGTGCTCCACGACCTGAGCAGTTCTTC
>TRBD2|TRBV29-1|TRBJ2-5|NA
CSVTLAGLGETQYF
TGCAGCGTGACACTAGCGGGATTGGGGGAGACCCAGTACTTC
>NA|TRBV4-3|TRBJ2-7|many
CASSQDYMGTDYEQYF
TGCGCCAGCAGCCAAGATTATATGGGGACCGACTACGAGCAGTACTTC
>TRBD2|TRBV5-5|TRBJ2-1|many
CASSSRLAGWNEQFF
TGTGCCAGCAGCTCAAGACTAGCGGGATGGAATGAGCAGTTCTTC
>NA|TRBV7-9|TRBJ2-1|NA
CASSPPPGFQFF
TGTGCCAGCAGCCCACCCCCGGGATTCCAGTTCTTC
>NA|TRBV14|TRBJ1-2|NA
CASSQGNGYGYTF
TGTGCCAGCAGCCAAGGTAACGGATATGGCTACACCTTC
>TRBD1|TRBV20-1|TRBJ2-7|NA
CSAPDRQGYYEQYF
TGCAGTGCCCCGGATCGACAGGGGTACTACGAGCAGTACTTC